This record covers a single T cell receptor (beta chain). Its antigen remains unknown. The data are from a study of Ad26.COV2.S vaccination and SARS-CoV-2 variants. At the level of the study: Intramuscularly, Ad26.COV2.S was given either once or twice, 56 days apart.

General study findings and limits: Relative to placebo recipients, vaccine recipients exhibited elevated spike-specific TCR breadth. Considerable breadth of spike-specific CD8+ and CD4+ T cell responses has reportedly been documented following vaccination.

Specified treatment: some 20 received Ad26.COV2.S at low or high dose, single or two shots; 5 received placebo; per-sample allocation not given. Sampling was done on day 63 after the first vaccine or placebo injection. An adult donor aged 18-55 years was enrolled in Boston. The germline CDR1 and CDR2 sequences are MGHDK and SYGVNS. There are 15 residues in the CDR3. V dropped 6 bases and J dropped 1; count of bases not matched to a gene: 2. TCRdb keeps only in-frame clones here, not all; method: immunoSEQ multiplex PCR. The table lists some 340,000 clones, around four fifths of them singletons. The specimen was peripheral blood, collected in a trial of Ad26.COV2.S vaccine versus placebo. This chain uses TRBV25-1 with TRBJ2-3, with 12 nucleotides matching TRBD2. The sequence derives from a person between 18 and 65 years old who received the Ad26.COV2.S COVID-19 vaccine or a placebo. For the CDR3, the DNA is TGTGCCAGCAGCCGACTAGCGGGGGGCACAGATACGCAGTATTTT. As protein: CASSRLAGGTDTQYF.